Sequencing of this T cell receptor (beta chain) was carried out in a study of OX40 agonist ivuxolimab in advanced cancers. Study background: Allowance was made for prior anti-PD-1, anti-PD-L1 or anti-CTLA-4 therapy, and 35% to 40% had some.

Data came from immunoSEQ multiplex PCR; TCRdb stores just in-frame clones and leaves some out. Counted here are some 90,000 clones, about 90% occurring once; the ten biggest clones make up roughly 1.6%. Germline lookup yields CDR1 LNHDA and CDR2 SQIVND (reference sequence). The CDR3 runs to 13 residues. The V gene lost 1 base and the J gene lost 5 bases, with 6 bases spanning the gap. Study outcomes and limitations: CD8+ T cells were the subset that, on average, had more expanded clones than CD4+.

As concerns this clone: Antigen: not known.

Sequences were derived from CD4+ or CD8+ T cells sorted from blood, sampled in a trial of the OX40 agonist ivuxolimab. The gene calls are TRBV19 and TRBJ2-1; D not certain. This clonotype was obtained from an adult with an advanced solid tumor such as melanoma, head and neck, liver or kidney cancer. CDR3 amino acids: CASSIGLHNEQFF. The CDR3 nucleotides read TGTGCCAGTAGTATAGGACTTCACAATGAGCAGTTCTTC.